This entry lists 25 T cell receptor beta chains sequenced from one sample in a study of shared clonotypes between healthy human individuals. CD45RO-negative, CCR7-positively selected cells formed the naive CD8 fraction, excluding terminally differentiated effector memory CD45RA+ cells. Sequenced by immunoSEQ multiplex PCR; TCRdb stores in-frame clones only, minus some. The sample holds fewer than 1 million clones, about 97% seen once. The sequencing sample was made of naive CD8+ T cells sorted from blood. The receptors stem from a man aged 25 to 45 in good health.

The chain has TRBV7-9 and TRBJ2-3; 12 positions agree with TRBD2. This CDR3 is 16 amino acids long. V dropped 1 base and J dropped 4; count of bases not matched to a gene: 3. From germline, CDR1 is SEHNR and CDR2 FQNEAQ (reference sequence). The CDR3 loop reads CASSLDLAGGADTQYF. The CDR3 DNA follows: TGTGCCAGCAGCTTAGACCTAGCGGGAGGGGCAGATACGCAGTATTTT.

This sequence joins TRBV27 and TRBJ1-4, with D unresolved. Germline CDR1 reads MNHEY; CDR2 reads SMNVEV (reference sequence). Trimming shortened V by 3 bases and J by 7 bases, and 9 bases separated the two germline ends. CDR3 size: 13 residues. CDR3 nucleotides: TGTGCCAGCAGTTTTGTCGGAAGTGAAAAACTGTTTTTT. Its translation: CASSFVGSEKLFF.

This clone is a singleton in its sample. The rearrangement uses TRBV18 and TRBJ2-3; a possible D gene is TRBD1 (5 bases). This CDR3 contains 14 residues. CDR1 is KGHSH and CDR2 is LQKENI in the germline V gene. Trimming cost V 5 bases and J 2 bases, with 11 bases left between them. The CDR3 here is CASSESTVTDTQYF. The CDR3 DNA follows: TGTGCCAGCTCAGAATCGACAGTCACAGATACGCAGTATTTT.

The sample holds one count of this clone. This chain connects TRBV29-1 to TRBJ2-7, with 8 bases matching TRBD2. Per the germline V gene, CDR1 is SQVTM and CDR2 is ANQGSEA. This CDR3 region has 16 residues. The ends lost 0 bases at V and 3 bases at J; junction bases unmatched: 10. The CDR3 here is CSVEDPTGTSGYEQYF. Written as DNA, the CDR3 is TGCAGCGTTGAAGACCCGACAGGAACTAGCGGCTACGAGCAGTACTTC.

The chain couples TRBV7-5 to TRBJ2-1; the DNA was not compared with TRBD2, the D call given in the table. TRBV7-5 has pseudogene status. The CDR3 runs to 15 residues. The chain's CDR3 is CARSLVLQPGNEQFF. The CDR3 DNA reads TGTGCCAGAAGCTTAGTGCTCCAACCGGGAAATGAGCAGTTCTTC.

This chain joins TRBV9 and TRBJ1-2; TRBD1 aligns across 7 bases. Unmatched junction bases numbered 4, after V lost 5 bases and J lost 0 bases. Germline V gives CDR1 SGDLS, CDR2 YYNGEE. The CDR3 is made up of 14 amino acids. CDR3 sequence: CASSEQGPNYGYTF. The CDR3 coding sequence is TGTGCCAGCAGTGAACAGGGGCCTAACTATGGCTACACCTTC.

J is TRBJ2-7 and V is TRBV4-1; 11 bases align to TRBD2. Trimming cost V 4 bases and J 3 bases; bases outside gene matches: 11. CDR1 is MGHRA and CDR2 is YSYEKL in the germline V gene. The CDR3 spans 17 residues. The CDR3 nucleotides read TGCGCCAGCAGCCCAGATTCGGGACTAGCGGCAAGCTACGAGCAGTACTTC. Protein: CASSPDSGLAASYEQYF.

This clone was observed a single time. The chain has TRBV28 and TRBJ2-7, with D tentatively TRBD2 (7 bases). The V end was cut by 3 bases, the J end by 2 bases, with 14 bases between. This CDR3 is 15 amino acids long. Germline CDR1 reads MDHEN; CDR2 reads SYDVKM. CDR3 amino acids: CASSFRRGGPYEQYF. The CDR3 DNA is TGTGCCAGCAGTTTCAGGCGCGGGGGCCCCTACGAGCAGTACTTC.

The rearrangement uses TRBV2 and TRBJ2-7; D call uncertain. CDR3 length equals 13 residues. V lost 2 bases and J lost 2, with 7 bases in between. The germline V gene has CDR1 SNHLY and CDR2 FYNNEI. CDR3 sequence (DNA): TGTGCCAGCAGTGAATCATGGGCCTACGAGCAGTACTTC. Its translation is CASSESWAYEQYF. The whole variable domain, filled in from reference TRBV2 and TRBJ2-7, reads EPEVTQTPSHQVTQMGQEVILRCVPISNHLYFYWYRQILGQKVEFLVSFYNNEISEKSEIFDDQFSVERPDGSNFTLKIRSTKLEDSAMYFCASSESWAYEQYFGPGTRLTVT.

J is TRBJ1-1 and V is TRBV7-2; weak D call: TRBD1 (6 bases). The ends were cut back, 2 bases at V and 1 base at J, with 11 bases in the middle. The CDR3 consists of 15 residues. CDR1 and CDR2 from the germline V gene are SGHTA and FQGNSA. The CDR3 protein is CASSLIQGANTEAFF. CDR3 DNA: TGTGCCAGCAGCTTAATACAGGGAGCGAACACTGAAGCTTTCTTT.

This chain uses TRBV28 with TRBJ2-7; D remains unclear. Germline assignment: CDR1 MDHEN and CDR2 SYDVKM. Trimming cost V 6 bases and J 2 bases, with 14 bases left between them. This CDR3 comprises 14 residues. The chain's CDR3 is CASRPATSAYEQYF. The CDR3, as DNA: TGTGCCAGCAGACCGGCCACCAGTGCCTACGAGCAGTACTTC.

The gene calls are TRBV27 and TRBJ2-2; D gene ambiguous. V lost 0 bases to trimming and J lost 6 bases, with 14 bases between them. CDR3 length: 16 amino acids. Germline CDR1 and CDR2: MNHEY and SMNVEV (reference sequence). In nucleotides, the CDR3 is TGTGCCAGCAGTTTATCGCCGGTCGTTAGGCCCGGGGAGCTGTTTTTT. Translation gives CASSLSPVVRPGELFF.

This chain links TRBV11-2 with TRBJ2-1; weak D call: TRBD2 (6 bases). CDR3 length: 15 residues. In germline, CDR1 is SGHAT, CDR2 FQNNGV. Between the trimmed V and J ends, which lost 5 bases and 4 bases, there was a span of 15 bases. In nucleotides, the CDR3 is TGTGCCAGCAGCCAAATGACTAGAGGTTACAATGAGCAGTTCTTC. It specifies CASSQMTRGYNEQFF.

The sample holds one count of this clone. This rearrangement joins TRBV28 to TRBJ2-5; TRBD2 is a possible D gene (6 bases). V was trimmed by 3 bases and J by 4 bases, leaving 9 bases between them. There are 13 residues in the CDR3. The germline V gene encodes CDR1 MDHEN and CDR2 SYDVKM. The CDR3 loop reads CASSFWGVETQYF. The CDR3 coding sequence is TGTGCCAGCAGTTTCTGGGGGGTAGAGACCCAGTACTTC.

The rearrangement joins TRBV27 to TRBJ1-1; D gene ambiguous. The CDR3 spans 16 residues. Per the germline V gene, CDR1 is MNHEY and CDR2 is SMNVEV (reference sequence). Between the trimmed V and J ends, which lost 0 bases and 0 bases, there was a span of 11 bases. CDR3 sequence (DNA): TGTGCCAGCAGTTTATCTTCCGGGCTCCTGAACACTGAAGCTTTCTTT. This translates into CASSLSSGLLNTEAFF.

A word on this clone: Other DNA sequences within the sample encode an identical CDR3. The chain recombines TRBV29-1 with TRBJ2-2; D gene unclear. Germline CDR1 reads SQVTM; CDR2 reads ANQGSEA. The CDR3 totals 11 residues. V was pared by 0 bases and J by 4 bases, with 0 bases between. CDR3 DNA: TGCAGCGTTGAAGACACCGGGGAGCTGTTTTTT. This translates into CSVEDTGELFF.

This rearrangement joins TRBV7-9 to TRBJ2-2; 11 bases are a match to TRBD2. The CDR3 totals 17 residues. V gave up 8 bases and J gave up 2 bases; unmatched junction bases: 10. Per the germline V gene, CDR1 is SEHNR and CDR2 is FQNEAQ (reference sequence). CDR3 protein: CASDLSGRALNTGELFF. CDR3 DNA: TGTGCCAGCGACCTTAGCGGGAGGGCCTTAAACACCGGGGAGCTGTTTTTT.

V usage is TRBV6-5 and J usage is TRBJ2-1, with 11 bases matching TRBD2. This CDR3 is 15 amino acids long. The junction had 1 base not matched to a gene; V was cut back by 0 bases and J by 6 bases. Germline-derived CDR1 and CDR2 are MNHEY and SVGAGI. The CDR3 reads CASSYSGTSGNEQFF. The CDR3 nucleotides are TGTGCCAGCAGTTACTCCGGGACTAGCGGCAATGAGCAGTTCTTC.

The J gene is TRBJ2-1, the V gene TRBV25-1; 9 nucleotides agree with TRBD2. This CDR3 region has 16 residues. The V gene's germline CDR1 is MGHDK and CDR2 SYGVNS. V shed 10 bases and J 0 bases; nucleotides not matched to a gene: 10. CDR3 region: CATEPLAGFSYNEQFF. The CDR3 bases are TGTGCCACCGAGCCCCTAGCGGGATTCTCCTACAATGAGCAGTTCTTC.

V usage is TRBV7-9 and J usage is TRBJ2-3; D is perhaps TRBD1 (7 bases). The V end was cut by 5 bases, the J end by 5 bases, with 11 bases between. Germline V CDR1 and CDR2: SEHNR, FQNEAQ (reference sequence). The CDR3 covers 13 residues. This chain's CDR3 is CASSPRGEDTQYF. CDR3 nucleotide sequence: TGTGCCAGCAGCCCCAGGGGGGAAGATACGCAGTATTTT.

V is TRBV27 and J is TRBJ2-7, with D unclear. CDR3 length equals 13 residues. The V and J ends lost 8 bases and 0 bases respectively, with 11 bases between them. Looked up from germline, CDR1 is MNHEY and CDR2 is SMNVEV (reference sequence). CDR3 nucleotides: TGTGCCAGCGGATTAGAAAGCTCCTACGAGCAGTACTTC. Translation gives CASGLESSYEQYF.

The chain's CDR3 is CASSLSQGYEQYF. In DNA form, the CDR3 reads TGCGCCAGCAGCTTGTCACAGGGCTACGAGCAGTACTTC. The chain uses TRBV5-1 and TRBJ2-7, with D possibly matching TRBD1 (6 bases). This CDR3 comprises 13 residues. Trimming shortened V by 1 base and J by 3 bases, and 8 bases separated the two germline ends. CDR1 is SGHRS and CDR2 is YFSETQ in the germline V gene.

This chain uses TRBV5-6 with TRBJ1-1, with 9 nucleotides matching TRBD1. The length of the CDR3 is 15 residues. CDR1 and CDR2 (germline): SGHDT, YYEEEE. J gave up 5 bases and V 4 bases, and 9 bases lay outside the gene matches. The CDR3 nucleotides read TGTGCCAGCAGCCAGACCGGGACAGGGTTAACTGAAGCTTTCTTT. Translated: CASSQTGTGLTEAFF.

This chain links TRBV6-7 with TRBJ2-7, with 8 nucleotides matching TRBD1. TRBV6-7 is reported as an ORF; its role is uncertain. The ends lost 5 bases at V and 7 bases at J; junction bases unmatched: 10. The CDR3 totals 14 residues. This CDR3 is CASSTLDRAREQYF. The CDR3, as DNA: TGTGCCAGCAGTACTCTGGACAGGGCTAGAGAGCAGTACTTC.

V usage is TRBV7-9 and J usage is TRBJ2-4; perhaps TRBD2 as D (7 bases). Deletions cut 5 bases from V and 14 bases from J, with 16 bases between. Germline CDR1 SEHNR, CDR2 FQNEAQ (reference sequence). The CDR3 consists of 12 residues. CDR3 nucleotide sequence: TGTGCCAGCAGCCCGGGGGGCCTCGACAAGTACTTC. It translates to CASSPGGLDKYF.